The 18 T cell receptor beta chains listed next were all sequenced from one sample in a study of beta chain features in type 1 diabetes. Broader study findings: In every one of the four CD4+ subsets, TCRB CDR3s were moderately but significantly shorter in Type 1 diabetes patients.

Of the isolated RNA, all was reverse transcribed, and so the sequenced material was expressed TCRB transcripts. TCRdb's copy holds only in-frame clones and misses some; the assay was immunoSEQ multiplex PCR. There are hundreds of thousands of clones in the sample; roughly 13% occur only once, and approximately 0.02% lies in the top ten. These receptors' antigens are unknown. Sequencing was performed on naive CD4+ T cells from blood. The source of these receptors is a man younger than 30 with type 1 diabetes.

This clone was observed a handful of times. The rearrangement uses TRBV20-1 and TRBJ2-5; the D is unclear. The CDR3 is made up of 10 amino acids. V shed 5 bases and J shed 0 bases, with 1 base lying between them. Germline V gene sequence: CDR1 DFQATT, CDR2 SNEGSKA (reference sequence). CDR3 in amino acids: CSAHQETQYF. The CDR3 coding sequence is TGCAGTGCTCACCAAGAGACCCAGTACTTC.

The table lists this clone with a few counts. The chain joins TRBV7-2 to TRBJ2-1; D not certain. With 5 bases removed from V and 12 bases from J, the gap between germline ends came to 17 bases. From germline, CDR1 is SGHTA and CDR2 FQGNSA. The CDR3 spans 13 residues. CDR3 loop: CASSPLEVNGQFF. The CDR3 DNA reads TGTGCCAGCAGCCCGCTAGAGGTTAACGGGCAGTTCTTC.

V gene TRBV10-3 combines with J gene TRBJ1-5; a possible D gene is TRBD1 (6 bases). The CDR3 covers 17 residues. V lost 0 bases to trimming and J lost 5 bases, with 17 bases between them. Germline V gene lookup returns CDR1 ENHRY and CDR2 SYGVKD. The CDR3, as DNA: TGTGCCATCAGTGAGTCAGTATGGACAGATAGGGATCAGCCCCAGCATTTT. Translated: CAISESVWTDRDQPQHF.

This clone has a handful of counts. V usage is TRBV7-2 and J usage is TRBJ2-2, with 7 bases lining up with TRBD1. This CDR3 comprises 15 residues. V dropped 6 bases and J dropped 4; count of bases not matched to a gene: 8. Per germline, CDR1 SGHTA and CDR2 FQGNSA. CDR3 in amino acids: CASSYRGSTTGELFF. In DNA, the CDR3 is TGTGCCAGCAGTTACAGGGGCTCGACCACCGGGGAGCTGTTTTTT.

The gene calls are TRBV19 and TRBJ1-1; tentatively, D is TRBD1 (6 bases). Trimming left V 5 bases short and J 6 bases short, with 22 bases between. The CDR3 totals 16 residues. Germline V gene data show CDR1 as LNHDA and CDR2 as SQIVND (reference sequence). The CDR3 is CASSPRMGGWQAEAFF. The CDR3 DNA reads TGTGCCAGTAGTCCTCGGATGGGGGGCTGGCAGGCTGAAGCTTTCTTT. Using reference TRBV19 and TRBJ1-1 for the parts outside the CDR3, the full variable domain is DGGITQSPKYLFRKEGQNVTLSCEQNLNHDAMYWYRQDPGQGLRLIYYSQIVNDFQKGDIAEGYSVSREKKESFPLTVTSAQKNPTAFYLCASSPRMGGWQAEAFFGQGTRLTVV.

This clone was observed once. V usage is TRBV1 and J usage is TRBJ1-6; no DNA check was done on the table's D call, TRBD1. TRBV1 is noted as a pseudogene. The CDR3 runs 15 residues. CDR3 coding DNA: TGCACCAGCAGCCAACACGGACAGCCGCGACCACCCCTCCACTTT. Encoded protein: CTSSQHGQPRPPLHF.

The J gene is TRBJ1-6, the V gene TRBV5-6; no firm D call. This CDR3 is built from 14 residues. CDR1 is SGHDT, CDR2 YYEEEE, per germline. Trimming shortened V by 4 bases and J by 5 bases, and 10 bases separated the two germline ends. For the CDR3, the DNA is TGTGCCAGCAGCCTCGCCGGGGATAATTCACCCCTCCACTTT. It is translated as CASSLAGDNSPLHF.

The table lists this clone with a few counts. This chain joins TRBV7-6 and TRBJ2-3; D is undetermined. Looked up from germline, CDR1 is SGHVS and CDR2 is FNYEAQ. The CDR3 spans 14 residues. The V end lost 1 base, the J end lost 7 bases, and 12 bases lay between the germline ends. CDR3 sequence (DNA): TGTGCCAGCAGCTTAGGAAACTTGGGCAATACGCAGTATTTT. Translation gives CASSLGNLGNTQYF.

The chain has TRBV5-1 and TRBJ1-2; maybe TRBD1 (5 bases). The germline CDR1 and CDR2 sequences are SGHRS and YFSETQ. CDR3 length: 14 residues. The V gene lost 4 bases and the J gene lost 1 base, with 11 bases spanning the gap. In DNA form, the CDR3 reads TGCGCCAGCAGCCTGATGACAGATAACTATGGCTACACCTTC. It yields the protein CASSLMTDNYGYTF.

This clone appeared once. This chain uses TRBV7-9 with TRBJ1-1, with a possible D match to TRBD1 (6 bases). With 1 base removed from V and 6 bases from J, the gap between germline ends came to 9 bases. The CDR3 is 13 amino acids. The germline gives CDR1 SEHNR, CDR2 FQNEAQ (reference sequence). CDR3 in amino acids: CASSLEGDAEAFF. The CDR3 DNA is TGTGCCAGCAGCTTAGAGGGGGATGCTGAAGCTTTCTTT.

This clone has a handful of counts. The chain has TRBV7-9 and TRBJ1-1; D unresolved. The CDR3 spans 13 residues. Trimming pared 5 bases from V and 1 base from J, leaving 8 bases between. From germline, CDR1 is SEHNR and CDR2 FQNEAQ (reference sequence). The CDR3 loop is CASSPATNTEAFF. DNA of the CDR3: TGTGCCAGCAGCCCGGCTACGAACACTGAAGCTTTCTTT.

This clone showed up just a few times. The DNA of the CDR3 is TGTGCCAGCAGCCCGAAGGGGGTTGCCAATCAGCCCCAGCATTTT. This translates into CASSPKGVANQPQHF. V is TRBV25-1 and J is TRBJ1-5; possibly TRBD1 for D (6 bases). The V end lost 6 bases, the J end lost 3 bases, and 15 bases lay between the germline ends. CDR1 MGHDK and CDR2 SYGVNS come from the germline V gene. CDR3 length equals 15 residues.

The gene calls are TRBV5-4 and TRBJ1-4; D gene uncertain. Per germline, CDR1 SGHNT and CDR2 YYREEE (reference sequence). The CDR3 extends over 11 amino acids. Trimming took off 6 bases at V and 6 bases at J, with 6 bases between the two ends. The CDR3 DNA reads as TGTGCCAGCAAAAAGGATGAAAAACTGTTTTTT. Its translation is CASKKDEKLFF.

The chain uses TRBV6-6 and TRBJ1-5; 8 bases line up with TRBD1. The CDR3 is 15 amino acids. Germline V lookup: CDR1 MNHNY, CDR2 SVGAGI (reference sequence). With 5 bases clipped from V and 6 bases from J, the junction kept 9 bases outside the gene matches. The CDR3 loop reads CASSRRGLNIQPQHF. The DNA for the CDR3 is TGTGCCAGCAGTCGCAGGGGGCTTAATATTCAGCCCCAGCATTTT.

This clone came up a few times. The chain has TRBV5-4 and TRBJ2-2; TRBD1 or TRBD2 may be the D gene (7 bases each). From germline, CDR1 is SGHNT and CDR2 YYREEE (reference sequence). The CDR3 has 18 residues. V was pared by 5 bases and J by 5 bases, with 25 bases between. CDR3 sequence (DNA): TGTGCCAGCAGTATTGGGGACAGCGGGATAAGTTGGACCGGGGAGCTGTTTTTT. It encodes CASSIGDSGISWTGELFF.

This chain links TRBV6-5 with TRBJ2-1; D remains unclear. Germline values: CDR1 MNHEY, CDR2 SVGAGI. V lost 5 bases to trimming and J lost 5 bases, with 13 bases between them. The CDR3 extends over 14 amino acids. The CDR3 nucleotides read TGTGCCAGCAGTGAAGTGCGGATTAACAATGAGCAGTTCTTC. Protein sequence: CASSEVRINNEQFF.

This clone came up a few times. The chain joins TRBV20-1 to TRBJ1-2; D is unclear. Trimming pared 2 bases from V and 5 bases from J, leaving 6 bases between. The CDR3 extends over 11 amino acids. Germline V lookup: CDR1 DFQATT, CDR2 SNEGSKA (reference sequence). CDR3 in DNA: TGCAGTGCTAGACAGCTTTATGGCTACACCTTC. Amino acid sequence: CSARQLYGYTF.

The genes are TRBV18 and TRBJ1-2; D gene ambiguous. CDR1 is KGHSH and CDR2 is LQKENI in the germline V gene. The CDR3 length is 15 residues. V shed 4 bases and J shed 9 bases, with 21 bases lying between them. This chain's CDR3 is CASSRATGSLESYTF. As DNA, the CDR3 is TGTGCCAGCTCACGTGCCACTGGGTCCCTTGAGAGCTACACCTTC.